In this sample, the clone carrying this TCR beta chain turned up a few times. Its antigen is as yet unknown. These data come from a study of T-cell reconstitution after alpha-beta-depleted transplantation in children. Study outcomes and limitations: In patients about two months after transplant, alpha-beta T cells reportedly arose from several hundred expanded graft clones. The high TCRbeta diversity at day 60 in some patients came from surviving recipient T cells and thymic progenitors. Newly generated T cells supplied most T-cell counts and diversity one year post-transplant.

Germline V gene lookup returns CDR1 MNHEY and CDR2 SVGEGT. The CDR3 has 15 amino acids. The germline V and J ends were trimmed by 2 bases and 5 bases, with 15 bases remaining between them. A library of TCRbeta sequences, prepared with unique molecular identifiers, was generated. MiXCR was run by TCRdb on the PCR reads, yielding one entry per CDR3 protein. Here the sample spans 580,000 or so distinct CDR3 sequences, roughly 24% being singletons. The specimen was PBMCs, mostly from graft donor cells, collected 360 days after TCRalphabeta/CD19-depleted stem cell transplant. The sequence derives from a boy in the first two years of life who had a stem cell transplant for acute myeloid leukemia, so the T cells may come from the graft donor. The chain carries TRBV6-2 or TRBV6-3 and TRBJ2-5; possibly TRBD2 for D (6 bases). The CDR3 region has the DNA TGTGCCAGCAGTTACGATACACCGGGGAGGGAGACCCAGTACTTC. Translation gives CASSYDTPGRETQYF.